The following is a TCR beta chain sequence with its context. The target antigen is unknown. This sample stems from a study of T cell responses to AZD1222 COVID-19 vaccine. Findings and limits, study-wide: The donor cohort was predominantly white British with a female majority, and clonal diversity may have been underestimated. Seropositive status at baseline applied to only a handful of AZD1222 recipients. All repertoire sampling was performed exclusively after the peak T cell response.

Here immunoSEQ multiplex PCR was the method, and the copy in TCRdb shows in-frame clones only, minus some. The sample shows about 48,000 clones, around 85% of them seen only once. Timing groups of about 4 and about 12 weeks for second doses were pooled. V trimming: 5 bases; J trimming: 7 bases; junction bases outside the gene matches: 10. Germline CDR1 reads LNHNV; CDR2 reads YYDKDF (reference sequence). This CDR3 is 15 amino acids long. This sample comprised peripheral blood, obtained 28 days after the second AZD1222 dose. This TCR derives from an adult who received the AZD1222 COVID-19 vaccine. The chain combines TRBV15 with TRBJ1-4, with 7 bases fitting TRBD1. The CDR3: CATSARQGQGEKLFF. The CDR3 region has the DNA TGTGCCACCAGCGCCCGACAGGGCCAGGGTGAAAAACTGTTTTTT.